A single sample is the source of the 23 T cell receptor beta chains below, sequenced in a study of T cell responses to AZD1222 COVID-19 vaccine. Sequenced by immunoSEQ multiplex PCR; TCRdb stores in-frame clones only, minus some. The data contain 150,000 to 200,000 clones, around 92% of them singletons. The specimen was peripheral blood, collected on day 0 of AZD1222 vaccination. These TCRs come from an adult in good health.

The chain uses TRBV7-9 and TRBJ2-1, with D unresolved. The V gene lost 5 bases and the J gene lost 7 bases, with 15 bases spanning the gap. CDR3 length equals 14 residues. The germline gives CDR1 SEHNR, CDR2 FQNEAQ (reference sequence). CDR3 nucleotides: TGTGCCAGCAGCCCGACGGTAATCGGGAATGAGCAGTTCTTC. This gives the protein CASSPTVIGNEQFF.

The genes are TRBV4-1 and TRBJ1-2; D might be TRBD1 (6 bases). This CDR3 comprises 15 residues. V was cut by 0 bases and J by 4 bases, with 12 bases left in between. Germline-derived CDR1 and CDR2 are MGHRA and YSYEKL. The CDR3 is CASSQDLRGAYGYTF. CDR3 DNA sequence: TGCGCCAGCAGCCAAGATCTCCGGGGGGCCTATGGCTACACCTTC.

The chain recombines TRBV25-1 with TRBJ1-1; D is uncertain. CDR1 and CDR2 (germline): MGHDK, SYGVNS. The V gene lost 3 bases and the J gene lost 4 bases, with 9 bases spanning the gap. This CDR3 spans 13 amino acids. CDR3 sequence (DNA): TGTGCCAGCAGTGAGTTCTTTGGCACTGAAGCTTTCTTT. Its protein product is CASSEFFGTEAFF.

This chain connects TRBV28 to TRBJ2-5, with 7 bases that match TRBD2. CDR3 length: 13 residues. CDR1 is MDHEN, CDR2 SYDVKM, per germline. The junction had 5 bases not matched to a gene; V was cut back by 0 bases and J by 10 bases. CDR3 DNA: TGTGCCAGCAGTTTATGGACAAGCGGGGTCCAGTACTTC. This codes for CASSLWTSGVQYF.

V and J are TRBV13 and TRBJ1-2; TRBD1 matches 10 bases. CDR3 length equals 16 residues. In germline, CDR1 is PRHDT, CDR2 FYEKMQ (reference sequence). V was clipped by 4 bases and J by 2 bases; unmatched bases: 7. The chain's CDR3 is CASSSTDRGRNYGYTF. The CDR3 coding sequence is TGTGCCAGCAGCTCCACCGACAGGGGGCGAAACTATGGCTACACCTTC. Full variable domain (missing parts from reference TRBV13 and TRBJ1-2): AAGVIQSPRHLIKEKRETATLKCYPIPRHDTVYWYQQGPGQDPQFLISFYEKMQSDKGSIPDRFSAQQFSDYHSELNMSSLELGDSALYFCASSSTDRGRNYGYTFGSGTRLTVV.

The chain uses TRBV4-2 and TRBJ2-7; D unresolved. CDR1 is LGHNA and CDR2 is YNFKEQ in the germline V gene. This CDR3 region has 16 residues. The V gene lost 1 base and the J gene lost 2 bases, with 15 bases spanning the gap. The CDR3 spells CASSQAYGQATYEQYF. In nucleotides, the CDR3 is TGTGCCAGCAGCCAAGCTTACGGGCAGGCCACCTACGAGCAGTACTTC.

The chain has TRBV19 and TRBJ1-2, with D hard to call. Trimming pared 3 bases from V and 8 bases from J, leaving 13 bases between. Germline CDR1 is LNHDA and CDR2 is SQIVND (reference sequence). This CDR3 is built from 13 residues. CDR3 nucleotide sequence: TGTGCCAGTAGTATGGTGAGGGTCGGGGGCTACACCTTC. Protein: CASSMVRVGGYTF.

This chain joins TRBV28 and TRBJ1-2; no clear D gene. Germline CDR1 and CDR2: MDHEN and SYDVKM. V was cut by 9 bases and J by 2 bases, with 7 bases left in between. The CDR3 covers 11 residues. The CDR3 sequence: CASRANYGYTF. The CDR3 region has the DNA TGTGCCAGTAGAGCAAACTATGGCTACACCTTC.

V and J are TRBV7-9 and TRBJ1-1, with D unresolved. Trimming removed 5 bases from V and 6 bases from J, with 10 bases in between. The CDR3 is made up of 12 amino acids. CDR1 SEHNR and CDR2 FQNEAQ come from the germline V gene (reference sequence). CDR3 coding DNA: TGTGCCAGCAGCCTTCCCTGGGCTGAAGCTTTCTTT. This gives the protein CASSLPWAEAFF.

The chain has TRBV15 and TRBJ2-1, with unresolved D. V dropped 1 base and J dropped 7 bases, with 11 bases sitting between them. This CDR3 is 14 amino acids long. Germline V gene sequence: CDR1 LNHNV, CDR2 YYDKDF (reference sequence). For the CDR3, the DNA is TGTGCCACCAGCAGAGTGCTGCTAGGGAATGAGCAGTTCTTC. Its protein is CATSRVLLGNEQFF.

This chain joins TRBV30 and TRBJ2-5; 7 positions match TRBD2. Germline lookup yields CDR1 GTSNPN and CDR2 SVGIG (reference sequence). The CDR3 totals 13 residues. The J segment lost 4 bases and the V segment lost 7 bases, leaving 9 bases of the junction unmatched. The chain's CDR3 is CAFRGAGIETQYF. The CDR3 DNA follows: TGTGCCTTTCGTGGAGCGGGGATAGAGACCCAGTACTTC.

The chain recombines TRBV30 with TRBJ2-1; no reliable D call. This CDR3 is built from 12 residues. The germline CDR1 and CDR2 sequences are GTSNPN and SVGIG (reference sequence). Between the trimmed V and J ends, which lost 0 bases and 5 bases, there was a span of 5 bases. Here the CDR3 reads CAWSVKDNEQFF. CDR3 sequence (DNA): TGTGCCTGGAGTGTGAAGGACAATGAGCAGTTCTTC.

The chain joins TRBV11-3 to TRBJ1-5; maybe TRBD1 (6 bases). The V end was cut by 1 base, the J end by 4 bases, with 17 bases between. This CDR3 spans 17 amino acids. CDR1 SGHNT and CDR2 YENEEA come from the germline V gene. The CDR3 DNA sequence: TGTGCCAGCAGCTTAGGGCTTCCGGGACACCATAATCAGCCCCAGCATTTT. This translates into CASSLGLPGHHNQPQHF.

The chain is built from TRBV5-4 and TRBJ2-3; 12 nucleotides align to TRBD2. The CDR3 spans 18 residues. The germline V gene has CDR1 SGHNT and CDR2 YYREEE (reference sequence). Trimming took 5 bases from V and 3 from J; bases not matched to a gene: 13. CDR3 DNA sequence: TGTGCCAGCAGACCTGGACTAGCGGGGTTGGGTGGAACAGATACGCAGTATTTT. Translated, it gives CASRPGLAGLGGTDTQYF.

The chain employs TRBV7-9 and TRBJ2-1, with D possibly TRBD2 on 5 matching bases. V lost 2 bases, J lost 0 bases, and 17 bases lay in between. This CDR3 comprises 18 residues. Germline loops: CDR1 SEHNR, CDR2 FQNEAQ (reference sequence). The CDR3, as DNA: TGTGCCAGCAGCTTACTGGACTCTTCTTCCCCCTCCTACAATGAGCAGTTCTTC. It codes for CASSLLDSSSPSYNEQFF.

This chain links TRBV6-9 with TRBJ2-7; 14 nucleotides agree with TRBD2. From germline, CDR1 is MNHGY and CDR2 SVAAGI. V gave up 10 bases and J gave up 3 bases; unmatched junction bases: 14. The CDR3 is 17 residues long. CDR3 in amino acids: CATRPWTSGGTNYEQYV. In DNA form, the CDR3 reads TGTGCCACCCGGCCCTGGACTAGCGGGGGGACAAACTACGAGCAGTACGTC.

The J gene is TRBJ1-6, the V gene TRBV7-9; D is undetermined. V lost 1 base and J 9 bases, leaving 10 bases between the germline ends. Looked up from germline, CDR1 is SEHNR and CDR2 is FQNEAQ (reference sequence). The CDR3 loop spans 14 amino acids. The CDR3 reads CASSLGPKGSPLHF. CDR3 coding DNA: TGTGCCAGCAGCTTAGGACCTAAGGGTTCACCCCTCCACTTT.

This chain connects TRBV7-2 to TRBJ1-6; D is unclear. The CDR3 sequence is 14 residues long. The V end lost 5 bases, the J end lost 9 bases, and 14 bases lay between the germline ends. Germline loops: CDR1 SGHTA, CDR2 FQGNSA. CDR3 bases: TGTGCCAGCAGCACTCCGTGGCATGGTTCACCCCTCCACTTT. Translated, it gives CASSTPWHGSPLHF.

The rearrangement uses TRBV6-5 and TRBJ1-1; D possibly corresponds to TRBD1 (5 bases). CDR1 is MNHEY, CDR2 SVGAGI, per germline. Between the trimmed V and J ends, which lost 5 bases and 0 bases, there was a span of 7 bases. The CDR3 spans 13 residues. CDR3 sequence reads: CASSPGMNTEAFF. In DNA form, the CDR3 reads TGTGCCAGCAGTCCAGGGATGAACACTGAAGCTTTCTTT.

DNA of the CDR3: TGTGCCAGCAGCCAAACTGACAGGGAGGCTTTCTTT. Translated: CASSQTDREAFF. The J gene is TRBJ1-1, the V gene TRBV4-2, with 7 bases matching TRBD1. V shed 2 bases and J 11 bases; nucleotides not matched to a gene: 5. CDR3 length: 12 amino acids. CDR1 and CDR2 (germline): LGHNA, YNFKEQ.

The rearrangement uses TRBV9 and TRBJ2-7; TRBD1 is a possible D gene (6 bases). V lost 0 bases and J 7 bases, leaving 14 bases between the germline ends. The CDR3 consists of 14 residues. The germline V gene encodes CDR1 SGDLS and CDR2 YYNGEE. The CDR3 nucleotides are TGTGCCAGCAGCGTAGCTTCGGACAGCCGGGAGCAGTACTTC. Residues: CASSVASDSREQYF. Drawing the rest from reference TRBV9 and TRBJ2-7, the complete variable domain is DSGVTQTPKHLITATGQRVTLRCSPRSGDLSVYWYQQSLDQGLQFLIQYYNGEERAKGNILERFSAQQFPDLHSELNLSSLELGDSALYFCASSVASDSREQYFGPGTRLTVT.

The genes are TRBV2 and TRBJ1-1; D is undetermined. This CDR3 has 11 amino acids. In germline, CDR1 is SNHLY, CDR2 FYNNEI. V shed 4 bases and J shed 7 bases, with 7 bases lying between them. The CDR3 reads CASSVAVEAFF. In DNA form, the CDR3 reads TGTGCCAGCAGTGTGGCGGTTGAAGCTTTCTTT.

The rearrangement links TRBV19 to TRBJ1-5, with a possible D match to TRBD1 (5 bases). CDR3 length: 13 residues. V was trimmed by 5 bases and J by 6 bases, leaving 11 bases between them. Germline CDR1 reads LNHDA; CDR2 reads SQIVND (reference sequence). The CDR3 reads CASSPGVSQPQHF. CDR3 nucleotides: TGTGCCAGTAGTCCGGGGGTGAGTCAGCCCCAGCATTTT.